The entry that follows covers one TCR beta chain sequence. These data come from a study of blood T cell repertoires in COVID-19. From germline, CDR1 is KGHSH and CDR2 LQKENI. The trim removed 2 bases at V and 5 bases at J, leaving 2 bases unmatched. The CDR3 covers 15 residues. The protocol was immunoSEQ multiplex PCR, while the TCRdb copy is restricted to in-frame clones and leaves out a portion. The table includes 150,000 to 200,000 clones, about 88% detected once. The sequencing input was peripheral blood. The receptor comes from a man in his sixties or seventies with active or convalescent COVID-19. The V call is TRBV18, the J call TRBJ2-1; 11 nucleotides line up with TRBD2. CDR3 bases: TGTGCCAGCTCACCAGGGACTAGCGGTAACAATGAGCAGTTCTTC. Translated: CASSPGTSGNNEQFF.